The rows below give T cell receptor beta chains drawn from one sample of a study of cytomegalovirus exposure and HLA in healthy donors. This table comes from immunoSEQ multiplex PCR, and its TCRdb copy is limited to in-frame clones, with some not included. The sample has about 180,000 clones, just over 75% seen once. The sequenced material came from PBMCs. These receptors originate from a woman in her sixties in good health and CMV-seropositive. CDR3s include the opening cysteine and the closing phenylalanine or tryptophan. A D gene is named only where the DNA matches it firmly. Some rows have no size entry. The others give once, few or many, or a class for an expanded clone.

d_gene	v_gene	j_gene	abundance	CDR3nt	CDR3aa
TRBD1	TRBV14	TRBJ2-7	-	TGTGCCAGCAGCCAAGGTTCCGTGACAGGGGTCTACGAGCAGTACTTC	CASSQGSVTGVYEQYF
TRBD1	TRBV5-1	TRBJ2-4	-	TGCGCCAGCAGCTTGGAGGGGGCCCTAGCCAAAAACATTCAGTACTTC	CASSLEGALAKNIQYF
-	TRBV5-1	TRBJ2-6	once	TGCGCCAGCAGAGGCGTAGGACACAGAAGTTCTGGGGCCAACGGCCTGACTTTC	CASRGVGHRSSGANGLTF
TRBD1	TRBV28	TRBJ1-4	-	TGTGCCAGCAGCCCAGGGACAGGGGCGACTAATGAAAAACTGTTTTTT	CASSPGTGATNEKLFF
-	TRBV28	TRBJ2-5	-	TGTGCCAGCAGTACCCCACAGGGATTTCAAGAGACCCAGTACTTC	CASSTPQGFQETQYF
-	TRBV7-2	TRBJ2-1	-	TGTGCCAGCAGCCCATCGTCAGGGGCAGGGGAATATGAGCAGTTCTTC	CASSPSSGAGEYEQFF
TRBD1	TRBV9	TRBJ2-4	-	TGTGCCAGCAGCGTAGCAGGGGGTCTTGCCAAAAACATTCAGTACTTC	CASSVAGGLAKNIQYF
-	TRBV18	TRBJ1-5	few	TGTGCCAGCTCACCCCGGACAAACAATCAGCCCCAGCATTTT	CASSPRTNNQPQHF
TRBD1	TRBV6-6	TRBJ1-1	-	TGTGCCGCTACACAGGGGGTCTATAGGGACACTGAAGCTTTCTTT	CAATQGVYRDTEAFF
-	TRBV9	TRBJ2-7	once	TGTGCCAGCAGCGTTACCGGGACAACCTACGAGCAGTACTTC	CASSVTGTTYEQYF
-	TRBV5-5	TRBJ1-3	few	TGTGCCAGCAGCTTGGGTGGCGGGGGCGCGGCGTCTGGAAACACCATATATTTT	CASSLGGGGAASGNTIYF
TRBD1	TRBV7-8	TRBJ2-7	-	TGTGCCAGCAGCGTAGGACAGGGCGGCTACGAGCAGTACTTC	CASSVGQGGYEQYF
-	TRBV18	TRBJ2-5	-	TGTGCCAGCTCACCAGAAAACCTCCGGGAGACCCAGTACTTC	CASSPENLRETQYF
TRBD1	TRBV7-2	TRBJ2-7	-	TGTGCCAGCAGCTTCGGGACAGGGATCTCCTACGAGCAGTACTTC	CASSFGTGISYEQYF
-	TRBV7-2	TRBJ1-1	-	TGTGCCAGTTGTGAATCTAGCATAGCAGTTGAAGCTTTCTTT	CASCESSIAVEAFF
-	TRBV18	TRBJ2-7	-	TGTGCCAGCTCACCCTTCGGACAGTACGAGCAGTACTTC	CASSPFGQYEQYF
TRBD1	TRBV28	TRBJ2-6	-	TGTGCCAGCAGTTCGGGACAGGGATTAGGTGGGGCCAACGGCCTGACTTTC	CASSSGQGLGGANGLTF
TRBD1	TRBV4-2	TRBJ1-4	-	TGTGCCAGCAGCCAAGACGGTACAGGGGGTGAAAAACTGTTTTTT	CASSQDGTGGEKLFF
-	TRBV7-2	TRBJ2-6	-	TGTGCCAGCAGCTTAGGGGGGGTGTGGCGGGTCAACGTCCTGACTTTC	CASSLGGVWRVNVLTF
TRBD2	TRBV29-1	TRBJ2-1	-	TGCAGCGTTGAAATTGGGCTAGCGGCGCAGTTCTTC	CSVEIGLAAQFF
TRBD2	TRBV7-9	TRBJ2-5	-	TGTGCCAGCAGCTTAGGTCTAGCGGGGGGGTACCAAGAGACCCAGTACTTC	CASSLGLAGGYQETQYF
TRBD2	TRBV4-2	TRBJ2-3	once	TGTGCCAGCAGCCAAGGGACTAGCGGGAGGGACATGGATACGCAGTATTTT	CASSQGTSGRDMDTQYF
-	TRBV15	TRBJ2-5	-	TGTGCCACCCGGGGAGGGGGGGCGAGTGAGACCCAGTACTTC	CATRGGGASETQYF
-	TRBV28	TRBJ1-2	-	TGTGCCAGCAGCGGAGCAGTACGGGGCTACACCTTC	CASSGAVRGYTF
TRBD1	TRBV6-5	TRBJ1-2	-	TGTGCCAGCAGTCCTATTATACAGGGGGCGGGTGGCTACACCTTC	CASSPIIQGAGGYTF
-	TRBV18	TRBJ1-4	-	TGTGCCAGCTCACCCCGGGACAATCGAGAAAAACTGTTTTTT	CASSPRDNREKLFF
TRBD1	TRBV28	TRBJ2-7	once	TGTGCCAGCAGCACCACAGGGGCTCGCGAGCAGTACTTC	CASSTTGAREQYF
-	TRBV10-3	TRBJ2-7	-	TGTGCCACCGAAACGGGAGAGGGGAGGAAGTCCTACGAGCAGTACTTC	CATETGEGRKSYEQYF
-	TRBV27	TRBJ2-7	-	TGTGCCAGCAGTAGATCAGGGATTAGCTCCTACGAGCAGTACTTC	CASSRSGISSYEQYF
-	TRBV5-4	TRBJ1-2	-	TGTGCCAGCAGCCAGACGGAGACTAACTATGGCTACACCTTC	CASSQTETNYGYTF
-	TRBV5-1	TRBJ2-1	-	TGCGCCAGCAGCCCCCAAGGGGTTGCCTACAATGAGCAGTTCTTC	CASSPQGVAYNEQFF
-	TRBV14	TRBJ2-7	few	TGTGCCAGCAGCCAAGGGTTTGGGTGGAGGGCCTACGAGCAGTACTTC	CASSQGFGWRAYEQYF
-	TRBV28	TRBJ2-7	once	TGTGCCAGCAGTTTACAGGTGTACGAGCAGTACTTC	CASSLQVYEQYF
TRBD1	TRBV27	TRBJ2-1	-	TGTGCCAGCAGTTTTTCCGGGACAGGGGGCTGGAATGAGCAGTTCTTC	CASSFSGTGGWNEQFF
-	TRBV6-1	TRBJ1-5	few	TGTGCCAGCAGTGAAGCGCAGGACATTAGGCATCAGCCCCAGCATTTT	CASSEAQDIRHQPQHF
TRBD1	TRBV6-6	TRBJ1-4	-	TGTGCCAGCAGTTACCTCGGACAGGGTGGTGAAAAACTGTTTTTT	CASSYLGQGGEKLFF
TRBD1	TRBV4-1	TRBJ2-7	-	TGCGCCAGCAGCCAAGGCAGACAGGGGGTATACGAGCAGTACTTC	CASSQGRQGVYEQYF
-	TRBV5-1	TRBJ2-3	-	TGCGCCAGCAGACTGGCAGGGCAAGATACGCAGTATTTT	CASRLAGQDTQYF
-	TRBV6-6	TRBJ2-1	-	TGTGCCAGCACCCGACTAGAAGTCTTCAGTGAGCAGTTCTTC	CASTRLEVFSEQFF
-	TRBV28	TRBJ1-1	-	TGTGCGGCTTCAGGGGCTAACACTGAAGCTTTCTTT	CAASGANTEAFF
-	TRBV15	TRBJ1-5	-	TGTGCCACCAGCAGAGCAAATAGCAATCAGCCCCAGCATTTT	CATSRANSNQPQHF